This T cell receptor beta chain was found in a study of cytomegalovirus exposure and HLA in healthy donors. Primers: 60 Vbeta forward and 13 Jbeta reverse. TCRdb's copy holds only in-frame clones and misses some; the assay was immunoSEQ multiplex PCR. The repertoire holds under 200,000 clones, with approximately 81% as singletons. Every donor was a healthy person donating bone marrow. The CDR3 covers 11 residues. The germline V gene encodes CDR1 SNHLY and CDR2 FYNNEI. V lost 6 bases and J 2 bases, leaving 4 bases between the germline ends. Sequencing input: PBMCs. The sequence was obtained from a man in his late teens or twenties in good health and CMV-seronegative. The genes are TRBV2 and TRBJ1-1; D gene ambiguous. The CDR3 loop is CASRANTEAFF. The CDR3 region has the DNA TGTGCCAGCAGAGCAAACACTGAAGCTTTCTTT.